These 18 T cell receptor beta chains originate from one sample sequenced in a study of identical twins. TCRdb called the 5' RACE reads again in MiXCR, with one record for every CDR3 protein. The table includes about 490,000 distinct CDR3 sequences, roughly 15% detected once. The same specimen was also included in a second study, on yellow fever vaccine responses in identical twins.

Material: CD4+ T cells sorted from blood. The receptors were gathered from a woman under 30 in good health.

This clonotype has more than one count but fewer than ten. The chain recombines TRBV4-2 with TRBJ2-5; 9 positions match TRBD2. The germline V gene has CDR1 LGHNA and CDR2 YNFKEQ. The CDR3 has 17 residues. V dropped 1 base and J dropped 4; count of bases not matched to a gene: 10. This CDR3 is CASSQGGSGGAGETQYF. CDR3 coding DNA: TGTGCCAGCAGCCAAGGTGGTAGCGGGGGAGCTGGAGAGACCCAGTACTTC.

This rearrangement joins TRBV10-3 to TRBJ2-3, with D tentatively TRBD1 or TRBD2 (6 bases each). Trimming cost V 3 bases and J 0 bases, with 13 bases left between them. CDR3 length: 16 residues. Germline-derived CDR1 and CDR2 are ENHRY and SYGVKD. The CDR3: CAISDPKGGSTDTQYF. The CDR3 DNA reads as TGTGCCATCAGTGACCCTAAGGGGGGAAGCACAGATACGCAGTATTTT.

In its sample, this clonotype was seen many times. CDR3 amino acids: CASSSLGQSGNSPLHF. In DNA form, the CDR3 reads TGTGCCAGCAGTTCCTTGGGGCAGTCGGGTAATTCACCCCTCCACTTT. The chain links TRBV27 to TRBJ1-6; a weak D match, TRBD1 (5 bases). Germline assignment: CDR1 MNHEY and CDR2 SMNVEV (reference sequence). Trimming removed 4 bases at V and 6 bases at J, with 16 bases between. This CDR3 has 16 residues.

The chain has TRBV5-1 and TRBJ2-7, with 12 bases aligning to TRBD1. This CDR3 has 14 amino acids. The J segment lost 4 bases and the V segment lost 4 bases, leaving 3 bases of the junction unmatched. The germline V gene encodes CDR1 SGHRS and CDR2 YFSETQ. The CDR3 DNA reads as TGCGCCAGCAGCCCGGGACAGGGGGCTTACGAGCAGTACGTC. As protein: CASSPGQGAYEQYV.

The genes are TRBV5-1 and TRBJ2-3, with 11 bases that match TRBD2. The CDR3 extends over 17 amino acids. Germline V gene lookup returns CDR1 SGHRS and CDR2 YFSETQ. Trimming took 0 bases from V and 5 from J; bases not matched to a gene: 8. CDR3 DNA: TGCGCCAGCAGCTTGGGTCCTCCGGGACTAGCGGTAGATACGCAGTATTTT. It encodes CASSLGPPGLAVDTQYF.

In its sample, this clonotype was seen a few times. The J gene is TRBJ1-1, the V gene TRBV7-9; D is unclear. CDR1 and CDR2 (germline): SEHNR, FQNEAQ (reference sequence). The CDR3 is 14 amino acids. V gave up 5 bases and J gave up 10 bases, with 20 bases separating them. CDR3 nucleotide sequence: TGTGCCAGCAGCCCTTCTCCCCAAGCGGAACGAGCTTTCTTT. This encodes CASSPSPQAERAFF.

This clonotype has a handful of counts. The CDR3: CASSVGFGGVLDSPLHF. CDR3 DNA: TGTGCCAGCAGCGTAGGTTTCGGGGGCGTTTTGGATTCACCCCTCCACTTT. V usage is TRBV9 and J usage is TRBJ1-6; a possible D gene is TRBD1 (6 bases). Germline V gene lookup returns CDR1 SGDLS and CDR2 YYNGEE. V lost 0 bases to trimming and J lost 8 bases, with 18 bases between them. The CDR3 runs 17 residues.

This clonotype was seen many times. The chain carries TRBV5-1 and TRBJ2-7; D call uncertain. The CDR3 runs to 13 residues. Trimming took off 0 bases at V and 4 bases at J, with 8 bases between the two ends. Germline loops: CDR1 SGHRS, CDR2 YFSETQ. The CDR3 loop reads CASSLASGYEQYV. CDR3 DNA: TGCGCCAGCAGCTTGGCGTCCGGGTACGAGCAGTACGTC.

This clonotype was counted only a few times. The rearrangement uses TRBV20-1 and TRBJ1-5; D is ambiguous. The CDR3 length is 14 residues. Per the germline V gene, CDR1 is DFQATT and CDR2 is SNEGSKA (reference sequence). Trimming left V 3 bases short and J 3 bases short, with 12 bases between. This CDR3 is CSASLGILNQPQHF. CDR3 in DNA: TGCAGTGCTAGTCTGGGAATCCTCAATCAGCCCCAGCATTTT.

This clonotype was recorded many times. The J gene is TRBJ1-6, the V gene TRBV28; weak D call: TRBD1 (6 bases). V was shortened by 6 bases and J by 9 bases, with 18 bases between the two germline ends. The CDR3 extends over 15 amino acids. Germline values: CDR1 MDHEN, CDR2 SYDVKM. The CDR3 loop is CASSRGQSHISPLHF. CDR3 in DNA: TGTGCCAGCAGCCGCGGACAGTCCCATATTTCACCCCTCCACTTT. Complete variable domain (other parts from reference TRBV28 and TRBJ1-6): DVKVTQSSRYLVKRTGEKVFLECVQDMDHENMFWYRQDPGLGLRLIYFSYDVKMKEKGDIPEGYSVSREKKERFSLILESASTNQTSMYLCASSRGQSHISPLHFGNGTRLTVT.

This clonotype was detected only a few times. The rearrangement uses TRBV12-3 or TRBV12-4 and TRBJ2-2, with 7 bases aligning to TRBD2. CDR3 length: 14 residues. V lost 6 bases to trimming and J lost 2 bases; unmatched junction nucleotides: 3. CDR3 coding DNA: TGTGCCAGCAGGGGAGGGGTAAACACCGGGGAGCTGTTTTTT. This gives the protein CASRGGVNTGELFF.

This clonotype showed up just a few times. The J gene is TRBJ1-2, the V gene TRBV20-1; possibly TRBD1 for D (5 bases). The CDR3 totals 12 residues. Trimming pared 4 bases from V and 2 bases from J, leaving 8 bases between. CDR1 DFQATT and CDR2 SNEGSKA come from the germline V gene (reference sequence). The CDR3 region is CSATDMNYGYTF. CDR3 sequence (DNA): TGCAGTGCTACGGACATGAACTATGGCTACACCTTC.

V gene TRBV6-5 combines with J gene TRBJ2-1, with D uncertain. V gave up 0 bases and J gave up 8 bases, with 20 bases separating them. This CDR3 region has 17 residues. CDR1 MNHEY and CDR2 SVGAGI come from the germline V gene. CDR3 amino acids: CASSYSRRRSRKDEQFF. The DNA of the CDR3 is TGTGCCAGCAGTTACTCGAGGCGACGGAGTCGAAAGGATGAGCAGTTCTTC.

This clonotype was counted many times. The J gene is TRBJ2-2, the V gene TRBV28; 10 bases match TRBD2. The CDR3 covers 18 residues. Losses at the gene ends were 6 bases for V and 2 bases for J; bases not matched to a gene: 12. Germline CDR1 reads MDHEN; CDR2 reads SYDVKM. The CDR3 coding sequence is TGTGCCAGCAGCTATGGGGATAGCGGGAGGTATAACACCGGGGAGCTGTTTTTT. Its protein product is CASSYGDSGRYNTGELFF.

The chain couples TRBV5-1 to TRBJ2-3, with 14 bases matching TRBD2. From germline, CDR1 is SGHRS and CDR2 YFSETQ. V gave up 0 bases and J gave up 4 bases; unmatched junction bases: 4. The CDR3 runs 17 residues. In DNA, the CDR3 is TGCGCCAGCAGCTTGGCCACGACTAGCGGGAGGGCAGATACGCAGTATTTT. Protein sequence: CASSLATTSGRADTQYF.

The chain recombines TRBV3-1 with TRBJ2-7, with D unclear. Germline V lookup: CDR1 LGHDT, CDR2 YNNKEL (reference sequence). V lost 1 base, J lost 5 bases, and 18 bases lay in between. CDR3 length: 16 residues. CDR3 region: CASSQGTFPIVDEQYF. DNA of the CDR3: TGTGCCAGCAGCCAAGGGACGTTCCCTATAGTAGACGAGCAGTACTTC.

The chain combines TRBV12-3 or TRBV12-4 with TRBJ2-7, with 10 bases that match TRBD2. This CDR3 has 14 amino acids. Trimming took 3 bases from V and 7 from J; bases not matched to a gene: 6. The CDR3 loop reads CASSFLAGVWEQYF. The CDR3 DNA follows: TGTGCCAGCAGTTTTCTAGCGGGAGTTTGGGAGCAGTACTTC.

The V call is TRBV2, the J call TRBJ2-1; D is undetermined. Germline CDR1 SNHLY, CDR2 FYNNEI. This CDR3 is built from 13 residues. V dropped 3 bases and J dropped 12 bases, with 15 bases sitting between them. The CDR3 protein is CASSESGPWVQFF. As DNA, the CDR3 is TGTGCCAGCAGTGAGTCAGGCCCCTGGGTGCAGTTCTTC.